The 3 T cell receptor beta chains below were found in one sample sequenced in a study of B cell selection in AIRE deficiency. Profiling relied on immunoSEQ multiplex PCR, and the TCRdb table lists in-frame clones only, not all of them. The sample consists of around 20,000 clones, 85% to 95% of them appearing once. Sorted regulatory T cells were CD4-positive, CD25-high and CD127-low or negative. The sequenced material came from CD4+CD25+ Tregs sorted from PBMCs. Receptors were obtained from a human donor in good health.

The chain has TRBV11-3 and TRBJ1-1; D not resolved. This CDR3 spans 13 amino acids. V was pared by 5 bases and J by 3 bases, with 10 bases between. In germline, CDR1 is SGHNT, CDR2 YENEEA. In nucleotides, the CDR3 is TGTGCCAGCAGCCCCGGACCTTACACTGAAGCTTTCTTT. The encoded protein is CASSPGPYTEAFF.

The rearrangement links TRBV5-1 to TRBJ2-5, with D perhaps matching TRBD1 (6 bases). CDR1 SGHRS and CDR2 YFSETQ come from the germline V gene. The CDR3 extends over 15 amino acids. The V gene lost 7 bases and the J gene lost 5 bases, with 21 bases spanning the gap. The CDR3: CASSRATGMVETQYF. The CDR3 nucleotides read TGCGCCAGCTCGAGGGCTACAGGGATGGTGGAGACCCAGTACTTC.

The chain links TRBV5-4 to TRBJ2-3, with 9 positions matching TRBD2. After removal of 3 bases from V and 1 base from J, the junction contained 3 bases not matched to a gene. The CDR3 length is 15 residues. CDR1 and CDR2 (germline): SGHNT, YYREEE (reference sequence). As DNA, the CDR3 is TGTGCCAGCAGCTCGCGGACTAGCGGCACAGATACGCAGTATTTT. This gives the protein CASSSRTSGTDTQYF.